Sequencing of this T cell receptor (beta chain) was carried out in a study of blood T cell repertoires in COVID-19. Study at large: T cells, B-cell-depleted T cells, or PBMCs provided the cDNA or gDNA that served as material.

CDR3 length: 16 amino acids. Germline V gives CDR1 LNHDA, CDR2 SQIVND (reference sequence). V lost 4 bases, J lost 5 bases, and 15 bases lay in between. Produced via immunoSEQ multiplex PCR; TCRdb's table is partial and in-frame only. The table has 110,000 or so clones, around 89% seen once. Material for sequencing was peripheral blood. This receptor was obtained from a woman aged 50 to 60 with acute or convalescent COVID-19. The chain couples TRBV19 to TRBJ1-6; D might be TRBD1 (6 bases). The CDR3 DNA sequence: TGTGCCAGTAGTAGGTACCAAGGACAGAATAATTCACCCCTCCACTTT. It translates to CASSRYQGQNNSPLHF. The whole variable domain, filled in from reference TRBV19 and TRBJ1-6, reads DGGITQSPKYLFRKEGQNVTLSCEQNLNHDAMYWYRQDPGQGLRLIYYSQIVNDFQKGDIAEGYSVSREKKESFPLTVTSAQKNPTAFYLCASSRYQGQNNSPLHFGNGTRLTVT.